The 16 T cell receptor beta chains below all came from one sample that was sequenced in a study of technical replicates of blood from a few donors. Sequencing used immunoSEQ multiplex PCR; TCRdb keeps in-frame clones, though not all of them. This table has roughly 48,000 clones, 80% to 95% appearing once. Sequencing was carried out using PBMCs. Receptors originate from a human donor in good health. Some clones in this sample may be carry-over from other donors' samples.

The V call is TRBV6-4, the J call TRBJ2-1; TRBD2 matches at 10 bases. Germline CDR1 MRHNA, CDR2 SNTAGT. This CDR3 is built from 15 residues. The J segment lost 3 bases and the V segment lost 6 bases, leaving 5 bases of the junction unmatched. CDR3 bases: TGTGCCAGCAGCGAAGCGGGGGGGAGCTACAATGAGCAGTTCTTC. Its protein product is CASSEAGGSYNEQFF.

This clone appeared a single time. The chain employs TRBV6-5 and TRBJ2-7, with 12 bases matching TRBD2. The CDR3 runs to 15 residues. V dropped 6 bases and J dropped 2; count of bases not matched to a gene: 5. CDR1 and CDR2 (germline): MNHEY, SVGAGI. The chain's CDR3 is CASSPGLAGTYEQYF. In DNA form, the CDR3 reads TGTGCCAGCAGCCCCGGACTAGCGGGGACCTACGAGCAGTACTTC.

This rearrangement joins TRBV29-1 to TRBJ2-5, with 10 bases matching TRBD2. The CDR3 covers 13 residues. Unmatched junction bases numbered 4, after V lost 7 bases and J lost 2 bases. In germline, CDR1 is SQVTM, CDR2 ANQGSEA. In DNA, the CDR3 is TGCAGCGGTATGACTAGCGGGCAAGAGACCCAGTACTTC. Translation: CSGMTSGQETQYF.

This clone was detected only once. The chain couples TRBV4-2 to TRBJ2-7; the match to TRBD2 covers 7 bases. V shed 0 bases, J shed 3 bases, and the junction held 5 bases outside the gene matches. There are 15 residues in the CDR3. Per the germline V gene, CDR1 is LGHNA and CDR2 is YNFKEQ. Here the CDR3 reads CASSQDEREGYEQYF. Written as DNA, the CDR3 is TGTGCCAGCAGCCAAGATGAGCGGGAAGGCTACGAGCAGTACTTC.

This clone was counted a single time. This rearrangement joins TRBV11-2 to TRBJ1-2, with 9 bases aligning to TRBD1. The CDR3 loop spans 14 amino acids. J was trimmed by 2 bases and V by 5 bases; bases with no gene match: 3. CDR1 and CDR2 (germline): SGHAT, FQNNGV. CDR3 protein: CASSRGTGNYGYTF. The CDR3 DNA reads as TGTGCCAGCAGCAGGGGGACAGGGAACTATGGCTACACCTTC.

DNA of the CDR3: TGTGCCAGCAGTAACAACTACGAGCAGTACTTC. As protein: CASSNNYEQYF. The chain is built from TRBV6-5 and TRBJ2-7, with no clear D. CDR1 is MNHEY, CDR2 SVGAGI, per germline. Deletions cut 5 bases from V and 3 bases from J, with 5 bases between. This CDR3 region has 11 residues.

The rearrangement links TRBV11-2 to TRBJ1-2; the D is unclear. The V and J ends lost 4 bases and 6 bases respectively, with 18 bases between them. Germline V gene data show CDR1 as SGHAT and CDR2 as FQNNGV. The CDR3 extends over 15 amino acids. The CDR3 spells CASSSDPSRRDGYTF. The CDR3 nucleotides read TGTGCCAGCAGCTCCGACCCAAGCAGGAGGGATGGCTACACCTTC. Full variable domain (remainder filled in from reference TRBV11-2 and TRBJ1-2): EAGVAQSPRYKIIEKRQSVAFWCNPISGHATLYWYQQILGQGPKLLIQFQNNGVVDDSQLPKDRFSAERLKGVDSTLKIQPAKLEDSAVYLCASSSDPSRRDGYTFGSGTRLTVV.

The chain carries TRBV2 and TRBJ1-1; D remains ambiguous. CDR3 size: 14 residues. Germline CDR1 and CDR2: SNHLY and FYNNEI. Trimming stripped 2 bases from V and 10 bases from J, with 17 bases between. CDR3: CASSEPLARRRAFF. CDR3 coding DNA: TGTGCCAGCAGTGAACCTCTAGCGAGGCGGAGAGCTTTCTTT.

The gene calls are TRBV29-1 and TRBJ2-1; 10 bases are a match to TRBD2. The CDR3 length is 16 residues. Germline trimming cut 5 bases from V and 3 bases from J; bases unmatched to any gene: 10. Germline lookup yields CDR1 SQVTM and CDR2 ANQGSEA. CDR3 region: CSVRLAGERNYNEQFF. CDR3 in DNA: TGCAGCGTTCGGCTAGCGGGGGAGAGAAACTACAATGAGCAGTTCTTC.

The gene calls are TRBV5-4 and TRBJ2-5, with 9 bases fitting TRBD2. The V segment lost 0 bases and the J segment 5 bases; nucleotides outside the gene matches: 2. Per the germline V gene, CDR1 is SGHNT and CDR2 is YYREEE (reference sequence). The CDR3 has 14 residues. The CDR3 sequence: CASSLGLAGETQYF. DNA of the CDR3: TGTGCCAGCAGCTTGGGGCTAGCGGGGGAGACCCAGTACTTC.

V usage is TRBV5-1 and J usage is TRBJ2-1, with D maybe TRBD2 (5 bases). The germline CDR1 and CDR2 sequences are SGHRS and YFSETQ. CDR3 length: 16 amino acids. The germline V and J ends were trimmed by 0 bases and 1 base, with 11 bases remaining between them. The CDR3 DNA reads TGCGCCAGCAGCTTGGTTGGAGGCGGTTCCTACAATGAGCAGTTCTTC. Its translation: CASSLVGGGSYNEQFF.

V and J are TRBV4-3 and TRBJ2-5, with 7 bases fitting TRBD2. The V and J ends lost 0 bases and 0 bases, in that order; junction bases with no gene match: 4. CDR1 LGHNA and CDR2 YSLEER come from the germline V gene. The CDR3 totals 16 residues. The CDR3 reads CASSQDSTSYQETQYF. CDR3 nucleotide sequence: TGCGCCAGCAGCCAAGATTCGACTAGCTACCAAGAGACCCAGTACTTC.

The chain links TRBV5-1 to TRBJ2-7, with TRBD1 matching 7 bases. Germline lookup yields CDR1 SGHRS and CDR2 YFSETQ. CDR3 length: 15 amino acids. Trimming removed 1 base from V and 3 bases from J; junction bases left unmatched: 7. Here the CDR3 reads CASSLYEGAIYEQYF. In DNA, the CDR3 is TGCGCCAGCAGCTTGTATGAGGGGGCCATCTACGAGCAGTACTTC.

V gene TRBV28 combines with J gene TRBJ1-2, with TRBD1 identical over 7 bases. The V gene's germline CDR1 is MDHEN and CDR2 SYDVKM. Losses at the gene ends were 4 bases for V and 2 bases for J; bases not matched to a gene: 7. The CDR3 is made up of 15 amino acids. This chain's CDR3 is CASSSPPDRNYGYTF. The CDR3 DNA reads TGTGCCAGCAGTTCACCCCCGGACAGGAACTATGGCTACACCTTC.

The chain employs TRBV10-3 and TRBJ1-5, with D unresolved. Germline V gives CDR1 ENHRY, CDR2 SYGVKD. The CDR3 length is 14 residues. V was pared by 3 bases and J by 1 base, with 7 bases between. The CDR3: CAISDFYSNQPQHF. CDR3 nucleotides: TGTGCCATCAGTGATTTCTACAGCAATCAGCCCCAGCATTTT.

This chain joins TRBV10-3 and TRBJ2-7, with TRBD2 identical over 7 bases. Germline V gives CDR1 ENHRY, CDR2 SYGVKD. Trimming removed 0 bases from V and 2 bases from J; junction bases left unmatched: 1. The CDR3 has 14 residues. CDR3 sequence (DNA): TGTGCCATCAGTGAGTCCGGACTAGCCTACGAGCAGTACTTC. It translates to CAISESGLAYEQYF.